The rows below give T cell receptor beta chains drawn from one sample of a study of CD8 T cells in ankylosing spondylitis. TCRdb recomputed calls from the 5' RACE reads with MiXCR, one row per CDR3 protein. The sample lists hundreds of thousands of distinct CDR3 sequences, around 20% occurring once. Input material: blood, either unsorted or a sorted T cell fraction (not recorded which). The receptors shown here come from a male donor with ankylosing spondylitis or in good health (not recorded which). Each CDR3 is given with its conserved first and last residue. A D gene is named only where the DNA matches it firmly. The size entry is marked missing in some rows and otherwise reads once, few, many or a size class.

V gene	clone size	J gene	D gene	CDR3 DNA	CDR3 protein
TRBV12-3/TRBV12-4	few	TRBJ2-6	-	TGTGCCAGCAGTTTCAAGGCAGGAACTGGGGCCAACGTCCTGACTTTC	CASSFKAGTGANVLTF
TRBV12-3/TRBV12-4	-	TRBJ1-2	-	TGTGCCAGCAGTCTGAGTTCCTCCTCCTATTGGGGCTACACCTTC	CASSLSSSSYWGYTF
TRBV12-3/TRBV12-4	few	TRBJ2-3	-	TGTGCCAGCAGTCCAAGGACAACCTTCGGCACAGATACGCAGTATTTT	CASSPRTTFGTDTQYF
TRBV7-9	-	TRBJ2-3	-	TGTGCCACAGCCGTGGCGGGGAGCACAGATACGCAGTATTTT	CATAVAGSTDTQYF
TRBV19	-	TRBJ1-2	TRBD1	TGTGCCAGTAGTTCCCGGGACAGGGGGCGCCCCGGCTATGGCTACACCTTC	CASSSRDRGRPGYGYTF
TRBV12-3/TRBV12-4	-	TRBJ2-3	-	TGTGCCAGCAGTTTAGTTCCTTTGGGTCAGGCGAGCACAGATACGCAGTATTTT	CASSLVPLGQASTDTQYF
TRBV6-5	few	TRBJ2-1	TRBD1	TGTGCCAGCAGTTACGACAGGGGTCGCTACAATGAGCAGTTCTTC	CASSYDRGRYNEQFF
TRBV21-1	few	TRBJ1-1	-	TGTGCCAGGATGGGGGGATTTTGCGTGGGAACTGAAGCTTTCTTT	CARMGGFCVGTEAFF
TRBV30	-	TRBJ2-3	TRBD2	TGTGCGGGAAGCGGGGCCAGCACAGATACGCAGTATTTT	CAGSGASTDTQYF
TRBV12-3/TRBV12-4	-	TRBJ1-1	-	TGTGCCAGCAGTTTTTCGGGGGAGGACACTGAAGCTTTCTTT	CASSFSGEDTEAFF
TRBV6-1	many	TRBJ2-2	TRBD1	TGTGCCAGCAGCAAGAACCCGTGGACAGGGAGCACCGGGGAGCTGTTTTTT	CASSKNPWTGSTGELFF
TRBV5-1	-	TRBJ2-1	TRBD1	TGCGCCAGCAGCAACGGACAGGGCGTCACAGTCTACAATGAGCAGTTCTTC	CASSNGQGVTVYNEQFF
TRBV14	few	TRBJ2-1	-	TGTGCCAGCAGCCAAGATGGGGCTAGCTTCTACAATGAGCAGTTCTTC	CASSQDGASFYNEQFF
TRBV27	few	TRBJ2-1	-	TGTGCCAGCAGTTTACTGTCCGGGGGCCGTGAGCAGTTCTTC	CASSLLSGGREQFF
TRBV10-3	-	TRBJ2-1	TRBD1	TGTGCCATCAGTGCGGACAGGGAAGTCAATGAGCAGTTCTTC	CAISADREVNEQFF
TRBV28	-	TRBJ2-1	-	TGTGCCAGCAGTTTTCTTAACCGGGACTACAATGAGCAGTTCTTC	CASSFLNRDYNEQFF
TRBV20-1	-	TRBJ2-1	-	TGCAGTGCTAGGGGGCTAGCCGGCGAGCAGTTCTTC	CSARGLAGEQFF
TRBV15	-	TRBJ2-5	TRBD1	TGTGCCACCAGCGCGGGACAGGGCCAAGAGACCCAGTACTTC	CATSAGQGQETQYF
TRBV5-1	few	TRBJ2-2	-	TGCGCCAGCAGCTTGAAGCCAGTCCTAGGGGAGCTGTTTTTT	CASSLKPVLGELFF
TRBV10-3	many	TRBJ2-4	-	TGTGCCATCAGGAGGACAGTTTATGTGGACATTCAGTACTTC	CAIRRTVYVDIQYF
TRBV10-3	few	TRBJ2-3	-	TGTGCCATCAGTGGACTGGGAGGATCCAGCACAGATACGCAGTATTTT	CAISGLGGSSTDTQYF
TRBV5-1	once	TRBJ2-2	-	TGCGCCAGCAGCTTGGACCCCACGAACACCGGGGAGCTGTTTTTT	CASSLDPTNTGELFF
TRBV5-1	-	TRBJ2-3	TRBD1	TGCGCCAGCGGGCTACAGGGGGCTAGCACAGATACGCAGTATTTT	CASGLQGASTDTQYF
TRBV7-9	-	TRBJ1-2	-	TGTGCCAGCAGCTTATCAGGTCTGGGGAACTATGGCTACACCTTC	CASSLSGLGNYGYTF
TRBV27	-	TRBJ2-1	-	TGTGCCAGCAGTTTAAGGCCCCCGACCATCTACAATGAGCAGTTCTTC	CASSLRPPTIYNEQFF
TRBV10-3	-	TRBJ2-1	TRBD2	TGTGCCATCAGTGCAACTAGCGTGGGCTACAATGAGCAGTTCTTC	CAISATSVGYNEQFF
TRBV10-3	once	TRBJ2-5	TRBD2	TGTGCCGTGTCTAGCGGGGACCAAGAGACCCAGTACTTC	CAVSSGDQETQYF
TRBV14	-	TRBJ1-2	-	TGTGCCAGCAGCCAAGTCTGGCCCGCTAACTATGGCTACACCTTC	CASSQVWPANYGYTF
TRBV3-1	few	TRBJ2-5	TRBD2	TGTGCCAGCAGCCTTAGCGGGGGGACAGAGACCCAGTACTTC	CASSLSGGTETQYF
TRBV28	-	TRBJ2-3	TRBD2	TGTGCCAGCAGCCCCCTGGGGAGCGGGAGGGCCTCAGATACGCAGTATTTT	CASSPLGSGRASDTQYF
TRBV5-1	few	TRBJ2-2	-	TGCGCCAGCAGCTTGGGAACAGGGCTGAACACCGGGGAGCTGTTTTTT	CASSLGTGLNTGELFF
TRBV20-1	-	TRBJ2-1	TRBD1	TGCAGTACCCCTTGGGACAGGGGGCTTCTTACCTACAATGAGCAGTTCTTC	CSTPWDRGLLTYNEQFF
TRBV24-1	once	TRBJ2-1	TRBD2	TGTGCCACCAGTGACCTGGGACTAGCGGGAGTTGAGCAGTTCTTC	CATSDLGLAGVEQFF
TRBV4-2	-	TRBJ1-5	-	TGTGCCAGCAGCCTAAGTGACGGGACTGGCAATCAGCCCCAGCATTTT	CASSLSDGTGNQPQHF
TRBV20-1	-	TRBJ2-1	-	TGCAGTGCTAGAGATGGGGGGGGCGACAGGGCCCCCTACAATGAGCAGTTCTTC	CSARDGGGDRAPYNEQFF
TRBV4-2	-	TRBJ2-1	TRBD2	TGTGCCAGCAGCCAAGATCAGCGGGAGGGCCTCGGCTCCAATGAGCAGTTCTTC	CASSQDQREGLGSNEQFF